One sample yielded the 14 T cell receptor beta chains listed below, sequenced in a study of cytomegalovirus exposure and HLA in healthy donors. Primers included in the PCR were 60 Vbeta and 13 Jbeta primers. Repertoires were generated with immunoSEQ multiplex PCR, while TCRdb's copy carries only in-frame clones and drops some. The sample records about 190,000 clones, about three quarters being singletons. The source material was PBMCs. These receptors were obtained from a woman in her forties in good health and CMV-seronegative.

The chain employs TRBV30 and TRBJ2-3; 8 bases fit TRBD2. The CDR3 is 15 amino acids. Germline values: CDR1 GTSNPN, CDR2 SVGIG (reference sequence). After removal of 1 base from V and 2 bases from J, the junction contained 5 bases not matched to a gene. The CDR3 here is CAWSATGLATDTQYF. The CDR3 DNA sequence: TGTGCCTGGAGTGCCACTGGACTAGCCACAGATACGCAGTATTTT.

The chain recombines TRBV19 with TRBJ1-3, with D tentatively TRBD1 (5 bases). The CDR3 is 15 residues long. Germline V gene lookup returns CDR1 LNHDA and CDR2 SQIVND (reference sequence). V shed 3 bases and J shed 5 bases, with 14 bases lying between them. Here the CDR3 DNA reads TGTGCCAGTAGTATCTCCGGGACTAGGAGAAACACCATATATTTT. Protein sequence: CASSISGTRRNTIYF.

The chain employs TRBV19 and TRBJ2-7; 7 bases match TRBD1. The CDR3 covers 15 residues. Germline assignment: CDR1 LNHDA and CDR2 SQIVND (reference sequence). V dropped 8 bases and J dropped 0; count of bases not matched to a gene: 10. This chain's CDR3 is CASARTGPSSYEQYF. The CDR3 bases are TGTGCCAGTGCCCGGACAGGTCCGAGCTCCTACGAGCAGTACTTC.

CDR3 protein: CAISGQGNYGYTF. CDR3 in DNA: TGTGCCATCAGTGGACAGGGAAACTATGGCTACACCTTC. The chain recombines TRBV10-3 with TRBJ1-2; 7 positions agree with TRBD1. The CDR3 loop spans 13 amino acids. Germline CDR1 and CDR2: ENHRY and SYGVKD. The V segment lost 4 bases and the J segment 2 bases; nucleotides outside the gene matches: 1.

This chain joins TRBV10-3 and TRBJ2-5; 8 bases fit TRBD2. Germline assignment: CDR1 ENHRY and CDR2 SYGVKD. After removal of 10 bases from V and 1 base from J, the junction contained 11 bases not matched to a gene. The CDR3 runs 15 residues. For the CDR3, the DNA is TGTGCCACCGCTCTCTTTACTAGCGGCCAAGAGACCCAGTACTTC. Encoded protein: CATALFTSGQETQYF.

The genes are TRBV27 and TRBJ2-1; the match to TRBD1 covers 10 bases. The CDR3 length is 17 residues. Trimming removed 3 bases from V and 6 bases from J; junction bases left unmatched: 11. CDR1 is MNHEY and CDR2 is SMNVEV in the germline V gene (reference sequence). CDR3 nucleotide sequence: TGTGCCAGCAGTTTCCGAAGGGGACAGGGGTTAAGCAATGAGCAGTTCTTC. Translating it yields CASSFRRGQGLSNEQFF.

V gene TRBV7-2 combines with J gene TRBJ2-6; a weak D match, TRBD1 (5 bases). The CDR3 extends over 15 amino acids. Germline V gene lookup returns CDR1 SGHTA and CDR2 FQGNSA. Trimming pared 5 bases from V and 1 base from J, leaving 9 bases between. The CDR3 sequence: CASSLRQSGANVLTF. The DNA for the CDR3 is TGTGCCAGCAGCCTCCGACAGTCTGGGGCCAACGTCCTGACTTTC.

The chain joins TRBV27 to TRBJ2-7, with TRBD2 matching over 7 bases. CDR1 and CDR2 from the germline V gene are MNHEY and SMNVEV (reference sequence). Germline trimming cut 8 bases from V and 2 bases from J; bases unmatched to any gene: 9. The CDR3 sequence is 14 residues long. The chain's CDR3 is CASGPGAGAYEQYV. CDR3 in DNA: TGTGCCAGCGGGCCCGGCGCGGGAGCCTACGAGCAGTACGTC.

This chain uses TRBV6-6 with TRBJ2-1, with TRBD2 matching 10 bases. Germline V gives CDR1 MNHNY, CDR2 SVGAGI (reference sequence). CDR3 length: 15 amino acids. Losses at the gene ends were 4 bases for V and 2 bases for J; bases not matched to a gene: 2. The CDR3 protein is CASSSLAGAYNEQFF. The CDR3 DNA sequence: TGTGCCAGCAGTTCTCTAGCGGGAGCCTACAATGAGCAGTTCTTC.

The chain has TRBV7-8 and TRBJ1-5, with D possibly TRBD1 on 5 matching bases. Germline-derived CDR1 and CDR2 are SGHVS and FQNEAQ. This CDR3 has 17 amino acids. V was cut by 0 bases and J by 2 bases, with 14 bases left in between. The CDR3 bases are TGTGCCAGCAGCTTAGCGCTGGAGGGGCCCGGCAATCAGCCCCAGCATTTT. It encodes CASSLALEGPGNQPQHF. The full variable domain, its missing parts supplied by reference TRBV7-8 and TRBJ1-5, is GAGVSQSPRYKVAKRGQDVALRCDPISGHVSLFWYQQALGQGPEFLTYFQNEAQLDKSGLPSDRFFAERPEGSVSTLKIQRTQQEDSAVYLCASSLALEGPGNQPQHFGDGTRLSIL.

V and J are TRBV30 and TRBJ2-5; tentative D call: TRBD1 (5 bases). Trimming stripped 2 bases from V and 6 bases from J, with 16 bases between. Germline assignment: CDR1 GTSNPN and CDR2 SVGIG (reference sequence). The CDR3 covers 14 residues. CDR3 in amino acids: CAWSPGWGHQTQYF. DNA for the CDR3: TGTGCCTGGAGTCCTGGGTGGGGCCACCAGACCCAGTACTTC.

This clone occurred once. The CDR3 reads CASSRQGSRGYTF. The CDR3 region has the DNA TGTGCCAGCAGCCGACAGGGAAGTCGCGGCTACACCTTC. The rearrangement joins TRBV6-5 to TRBJ1-2, with TRBD1 matching 7 bases. The V gene's germline CDR1 is MNHEY and CDR2 SVGAGI. Trimming at V came to 6 bases and at J to 8 bases, leaving 9 bases not matched to a gene. This CDR3 contains 13 residues.

The gene calls are TRBV10-3 and TRBJ1-3; 8 nucleotides line up with TRBD1. V dropped 3 bases and J dropped 8; count of bases not matched to a gene: 6. Per the germline V gene, CDR1 is ENHRY and CDR2 is SYGVKD. This CDR3 spans 14 amino acids. The DNA of the CDR3 is TGTGCCATCAGTGACCCCAGGGGGCTAGACACCATATATTTT. Its protein is CAISDPRGLDTIYF.

This chain connects TRBV9 to TRBJ1-1; 7 bases line up with TRBD1. This CDR3 contains 15 residues. Per germline, CDR1 SGDLS and CDR2 YYNGEE. V was clipped by 2 bases and J by 0 bases; unmatched bases: 4. This CDR3 reads CASSVEGALNTEAFF. CDR3 DNA: TGTGCCAGCAGCGTCGAGGGGGCCCTGAACACTGAAGCTTTCTTT. The whole variable domain, remainder taken from reference TRBV9 and TRBJ1-1, is DSGVTQTPKHLITATGQRVTLRCSPRSGDLSVYWYQQSLDQGLQFLIQYYNGEERAKGNILERFSAQQFPDLHSELNLSSLELGDSALYFCASSVEGALNTEAFFGQGTRLTVV.